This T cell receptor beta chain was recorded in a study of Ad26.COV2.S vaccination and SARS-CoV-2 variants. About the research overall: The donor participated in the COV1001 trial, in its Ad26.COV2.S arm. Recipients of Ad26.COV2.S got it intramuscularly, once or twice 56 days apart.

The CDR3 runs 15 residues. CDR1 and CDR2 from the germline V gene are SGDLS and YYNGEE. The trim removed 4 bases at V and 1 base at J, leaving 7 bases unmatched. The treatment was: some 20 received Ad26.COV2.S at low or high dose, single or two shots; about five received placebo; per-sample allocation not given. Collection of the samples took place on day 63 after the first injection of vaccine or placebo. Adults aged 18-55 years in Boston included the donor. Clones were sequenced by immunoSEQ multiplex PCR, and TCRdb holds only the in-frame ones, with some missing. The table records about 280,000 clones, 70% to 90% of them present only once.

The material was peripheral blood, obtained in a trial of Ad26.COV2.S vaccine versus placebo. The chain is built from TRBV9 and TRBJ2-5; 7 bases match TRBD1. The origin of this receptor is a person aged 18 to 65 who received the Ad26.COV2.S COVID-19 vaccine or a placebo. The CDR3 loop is CASSLDPGGQETQYF. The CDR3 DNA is TGTGCCAGCAGCCTAGACCCAGGGGGCCAAGAGACCCAGTACTTC.